This entry describes one T cell receptor beta chain. This specimen comes from a study of T cell responses to AZD1222 COVID-19 vaccine. The CDR3 has 15 residues. Trimming removed 4 bases at V and 5 bases at J, with 15 bases between. Germline CDR1 and CDR2: MNHEY and SVGAGI. Method: immunoSEQ multiplex PCR; TCRdb's copy keeps in-frame clones and lacks some. The repertoire holds about 120,000 clones, with 85% to 90% as singletons. The rearrangement uses TRBV6-5 and TRBJ1-5, with D possibly TRBD1 on 6 matching bases. The TCR comes from an adult in good health. Material: peripheral blood, obtained on day 0 of AZD1222 vaccination. CDR3 amino acids: CASSSRTENHQPQHF. For the CDR3, the DNA is TGTGCCAGCAGTTCCAGGACAGAGAACCATCAGCCCCAGCATTTT.